Below, 30 T cell receptor beta chains from the same sample are listed, as sequenced in a study of blood T cell repertoires in COVID-19. The data were produced by immunoSEQ multiplex PCR, yet TCRdb's version contains in-frame clones alone and is incomplete. The sample includes roughly 30,000 clones, roughly three quarters of them seen just once. The sequencing sample was made of peripheral blood. Source of these receptors: a man in his sixties or seventies with acute or convalescent COVID-19.

V usage is TRBV11-2 and J usage is TRBJ2-3, with D unresolved. The CDR3 spans 14 residues. Trimming removed 1 base from V and 2 bases from J, with 7 bases in between. Germline V gene lookup returns CDR1 SGHAT and CDR2 FQNNGV. DNA of the CDR3: TGTGCCAGCAGCTTAGGCCAGGTCACAGATACGCAGTATTTT. Translation: CASSLGQVTDTQYF.

The V and J genes are TRBV6-1 and TRBJ2-7; TRBD2 matches at 8 bases. The CDR3 is 15 amino acids. Trimming took 2 bases from V and 7 from J; bases not matched to a gene: 10. Germline loops: CDR1 MNHNS, CDR2 SASEGT. The CDR3 region has the DNA TGTGCCAGCAGTGAATCTGCGGGGGGCCCCCGGGAGCAGTACTTC. This codes for CASSESAGGPREQYF.

This sequence joins TRBV4-2 and TRBJ2-2; tentatively, D is TRBD2 (6 bases). The V gene lost 4 bases and the J gene lost 4 bases, with 13 bases spanning the gap. The CDR3 covers 15 residues. Germline V gives CDR1 LGHNA, CDR2 YNFKEQ. The CDR3 DNA reads as TGTGCCAGCAGCCCTACCACTAGCCCCACCGGGGAGCTGTTTTTT. Translation: CASSPTTSPTGELFF.

The J gene is TRBJ2-3, the V gene TRBV6-2 or TRBV6-3; 7 positions agree with TRBD1. The CDR3 extends over 12 amino acids. The germline V gene encodes CDR1 MNHEY and CDR2 SVGEGT. V shed 2 bases and J 9 bases; nucleotides not matched to a gene: 2. DNA for the CDR3: TGTGCCAGCAGTTACCTACAGGGGACGCAGTATTTT. This gives the protein CASSYLQGTQYF.

V usage is TRBV6-6 and J usage is TRBJ2-3; 11 bases are a match to TRBD2. CDR1 and CDR2 from the germline V gene are MNHNY and SVGAGI (reference sequence). The CDR3 totals 16 residues. Trimming at V came to 5 bases and at J to 12 bases, leaving 16 bases not matched to a gene. CDR3 DNA: TGTGCCAGCAGTCGAGGACTAGCGGGCGGTTCTTCTCATCAGTATTTT. It is translated as CASSRGLAGGSSHQYF.

The rearrangement uses TRBV28 and TRBJ1-2; TRBD1 agrees at 9 bases. Germline V gene lookup returns CDR1 MDHEN and CDR2 SYDVKM. J lost 8 bases, V lost 6 bases, and 4 bases had no gene match. This CDR3 has 12 residues. In DNA, the CDR3 is TGTGCCAGCAGAAGGACAGGGGTCGGCTACACCTTC. It codes for CASRRTGVGYTF.

J is TRBJ1-1 and V is TRBV19; D possibly corresponds to TRBD1 (5 bases). The V end was cut by 0 bases, the J end by 6 bases, with 5 bases between. The V gene's germline CDR1 is LNHDA and CDR2 SQIVND (reference sequence). CDR3 length: 12 residues. CDR3 nucleotides: TGTGCCAGTAGTATAGAAGGGGCTGAAGCTTTCTTT. This translates into CASSIEGAEAFF.

As regards this clone: Other DNA sequences in this specimen translate into the identical CDR3. The chain employs TRBV5-1 and TRBJ2-7; D perhaps matches TRBD1 (5 bases). The CDR3 is made up of 14 amino acids. Germline assignment: CDR1 SGHRS and CDR2 YFSETQ. With 0 bases removed from V and 2 bases from J, the gap between germline ends came to 9 bases. The CDR3 bases are TGCGCCAGCAGCTTGGGAGACAGACCCTACGAGCAGTACTTC. Its translation is CASSLGDRPYEQYF.

This clone was counted only a few times. The rearrangement uses TRBV28 and TRBJ2-3, with D uncertain. Germline V gives CDR1 MDHEN, CDR2 SYDVKM. This CDR3 has 13 amino acids. Trimming took off 2 bases at V and 4 bases at J, with 7 bases between the two ends. CDR3 region: CASSLPAADTQYF. As DNA, the CDR3 is TGTGCCAGCAGTTTACCGGCGGCAGATACGCAGTATTTT.

V and J are TRBV7-9 and TRBJ2-7; maybe TRBD1 (5 bases). This CDR3 spans 18 amino acids. Trimming stripped 5 bases from V and 5 bases from J, with 28 bases between. Germline CDR1 SEHNR, CDR2 FQNEAQ (reference sequence). CDR3 in amino acids: CASSLALNTARVRNEQYF. CDR3 nucleotide sequence: TGTGCCAGCAGCCTCGCCCTTAATACAGCCAGGGTAAGGAACGAGCAGTACTTC.

The chain uses TRBV6-2 or TRBV6-3 and TRBJ2-7; D ambiguous. CDR1 is MNHEY, CDR2 SVGEGT, per germline. V was clipped by 6 bases and J by 2 bases, with 17 bases between them. This CDR3 is 15 amino acids long. DNA for the CDR3: TGTGCCAGCAGCCCGCCCCCGACACGACCCTACGAGCAGTACTTC. As protein: CASSPPPTRPYEQYF.

This clone has a single count. This chain links TRBV24-1 with TRBJ2-5; possible D gene TRBD1, 7 bases. Per germline, CDR1 KGHDR and CDR2 SFDVKD. V lost 7 bases and J 7 bases, leaving 33 bases between the germline ends. The CDR3 spans 19 residues. The CDR3 here is CATSDQQKTTRGEAGTQYF. The CDR3 DNA reads as TGTGCCACCAGCGACCAGCAGAAAACAACCAGGGGGGAGGCCGGGACCCAGTACTTC.

This sequence joins TRBV7-8 and TRBJ1-6; 10 bases are shared with TRBD1. The V gene end was trimmed by 5 bases and the J gene end by 7 bases; junction bases not matched to a gene: 5. The CDR3 is made up of 15 amino acids. The V gene's germline CDR1 is SGHVS and CDR2 FQNEAQ. The CDR3: CASSRDRGRNSPLHF. CDR3 nucleotide sequence: TGTGCCAGCAGCCGAGACAGGGGGCGGAATTCACCCCTCCACTTT.

The chain combines TRBV2 with TRBJ2-5; D perhaps matches TRBD1 (6 bases). The germline V and J ends were trimmed by 4 bases and 1 base, with 10 bases remaining between them. The CDR3 loop spans 14 amino acids. Germline CDR1 SNHLY, CDR2 FYNNEI. The CDR3, as DNA: TGTGCCAGCAGTGTGGGGGCGCTCCAAGAGACCCAGTACTTC. Translated: CASSVGALQETQYF.

The chain carries TRBV14 and TRBJ2-5; D possibly corresponds to TRBD2 (5 bases). Germline loops: CDR1 SGHDN, CDR2 FVKESK. The CDR3 has 17 amino acids. Trimming shortened V by 6 bases and J by 5 bases, and 25 bases separated the two germline ends. CDR3 nucleotide sequence: TGTGCCAGCAGGAAAGGACTGGGCGGGTTGAACTCGGAGACCCAGTACTTC. This gives the protein CASRKGLGGLNSETQYF.

V is TRBV30 and J is TRBJ1-4, with a tentative D call TRBD1 (6 bases). The CDR3 totals 15 residues. The germline V gene has CDR1 GTSNPN and CDR2 SVGIG (reference sequence). Trimming shortened V by 1 base and J by 7 bases, and 16 bases separated the two germline ends. In nucleotides, the CDR3 is TGTGCCTGGAGTGGAGAGGACAGAAGAGGTGAAAAACTGTTTTTT. Protein product: CAWSGEDRRGEKLFF.

This clone was counted a few times. V gene TRBV30 combines with J gene TRBJ2-7; a possible D gene is TRBD1 (7 bases). Trimming left V 3 bases short and J 4 bases short, with 16 bases between. Germline V gene lookup returns CDR1 GTSNPN and CDR2 SVGIG (reference sequence). CDR3 length equals 14 residues. CDR3 region: CAWSHTGAGYEQYF. The CDR3 nucleotides are TGTGCCTGGAGCCACACAGGGGCGGGGTACGAGCAGTACTTC. The entire variable domain, with the rest obtained from reference TRBV30 and TRBJ2-7, is as follows: SQTIHQWPATLVQPVGSPLSLECTVEGTSNPNLYWYRQAAGRGLQLLFYSVGIGQISSEVPQNLSASRPQDRQFILSSKKLLLSDSGFYLCAWSHTGAGYEQYFGPGTRLTVT.

This chain connects TRBV12-3 or TRBV12-4 to TRBJ2-3; D gene unclear. CDR3 length equals 12 residues. Trimming pared 7 bases from V and 4 bases from J, leaving 9 bases between. DNA for the CDR3: TGTGCCAGCACAGCAGGTGCAGATACGCAGTATTTT. Amino acids: CASTAGADTQYF.

The rearrangement joins TRBV7-2 to TRBJ1-2; weak D call: TRBD1 (6 bases). This CDR3 contains 14 residues. The germline gives CDR1 SGHTA, CDR2 FQGNSA. Trimming stripped 4 bases from V and 5 bases from J, with 14 bases between. The CDR3 DNA reads TGTGCCAGCAGCTCACGGGGGGCATTGTATGGCTACACCTTC. The encoded protein is CASSSRGALYGYTF.

The chain recombines TRBV29-1 with TRBJ1-5; perhaps TRBD1 as D (5 bases). The germline gives CDR1 SQVTM, CDR2 ANQGSEA. Trimming stripped 4 bases from V and 5 bases from J, with 9 bases between. The CDR3 spans 12 residues. CDR3 loop: CSVGQSDQPQHF. CDR3 coding DNA: TGCAGCGTTGGACAGTCCGATCAGCCCCAGCATTTT. Supplemented by reference TRBV29-1 and TRBJ1-5, the full variable domain reads SAVISQKPSRDICQRGTSLTIQCQVDSQVTMMFWYRQQPGQSLTLIATANQGSEATYESGFVIDKFPISRPNLTFSTLTVSNMSPEDSSIYLCSVGQSDQPQHFGDGTRLSIL.

This clone was observed a few times. The CDR3 is CSGRFPTTQYF. The CDR3 nucleotides are TGCAGCGGGAGATTTCCGACGACCCAGTACTTC. The genes are TRBV29-1 and TRBJ2-5, with D unresolved. V lost 7 bases, J lost 7 bases, and 13 bases lay in between. There are 11 residues in the CDR3. Germline V gene lookup returns CDR1 SQVTM and CDR2 ANQGSEA. Full variable domain (rest looked up from reference TRBV29-1 and TRBJ2-5): SAVISQKPSRDICQRGTSLTIQCQVDSQVTMMFWYRQQPGQSLTLIATANQGSEATYESGFVIDKFPISRPNLTFSTLTVSNMSPEDSSIYLCSGRFPTTQYFGPGTRLLVL.

This chain links TRBV9 with TRBJ2-1; 7 nucleotides agree with TRBD1. CDR1 and CDR2 (germline): SGDLS, YYNGEE. The CDR3 runs to 15 residues. The trim removed 2 bases at V and 3 bases at J, leaving 5 bases unmatched. The CDR3 region has the DNA TGTGCCAGCAGCGTGGACGGGACAGTCTACAATGAGCAGTTCTTC. Its protein is CASSVDGTVYNEQFF. The whole variable domain, remainder taken from reference TRBV9 and TRBJ2-1, is DSGVTQTPKHLITATGQRVTLRCSPRSGDLSVYWYQQSLDQGLQFLIQYYNGEERAKGNILERFSAQQFPDLHSELNLSSLELGDSALYFCASSVDGTVYNEQFFGPGTRLTVL.

The chain joins TRBV19 to TRBJ1-4, with 7 nucleotides matching TRBD1. This CDR3 region has 15 residues. Germline V gene sequence: CDR1 LNHDA, CDR2 SQIVND (reference sequence). Trimming at V came to 8 bases and at J to 6 bases, leaving 12 bases not matched to a gene. CDR3 DNA: TGTGCCAGTTCCGGTGCCGGGACAGATGATGAAAAACTGTTTTTT. This encodes CASSGAGTDDEKLFF.

This clone is categorized as medium-sized (0.01 to 0.1%). The chain couples TRBV28 to TRBJ2-3; D is uncertain. Germline V gives CDR1 MDHEN, CDR2 SYDVKM. Trimming shortened V by 4 bases and J by 0 bases, and 8 bases separated the two germline ends. This CDR3 contains 14 residues. CDR3 DNA: TGTGCCAGCAGTTCTCAGGCTAGCACAGATACGCAGTATTTT. This encodes CASSSQASTDTQYF.

The rearrangement links TRBV19 to TRBJ1-1; D not certain. Germline CDR1 is LNHDA and CDR2 is SQIVND (reference sequence). The CDR3 runs to 16 residues. Trimming pared 3 bases from V and 0 bases from J, leaving 14 bases between. CDR3 in DNA: TGTGCCAGTAGTATGTCCCTTACACCTTTGAACACTGAAGCTTTCTTT. Amino acid sequence: CASSMSLTPLNTEAFF.

Only a few counts were recorded for this clone. The rearrangement joins TRBV6-2 or TRBV6-3 to TRBJ2-3, with a weak D call TRBD1 (6 bases). With 6 bases removed from V and 6 bases from J, the gap between germline ends came to 19 bases. The CDR3 contains 15 residues. CDR1 is MNHEY, CDR2 SVGEGT, per germline. CDR3 DNA sequence: TGTGCCAGCAGGCCTAACAGGGTCAGAGGGGATACGCAGTATTTT. Its protein product is CASRPNRVRGDTQYF.

The count of this clone is one. This chain links TRBV6-5 with TRBJ1-5; D uncertain. The CDR3 runs 12 residues. V was cut by 6 bases and J by 6 bases, with 9 bases left in between. Germline lookup yields CDR1 MNHEY and CDR2 SVGAGI. The CDR3 bases are TGTGCCAGCAGACCCAGTGGTCAGCCCCAGCATTTT. It translates to CASRPSGQPQHF.

A single count supports this clone. The chain joins TRBV6-1 to TRBJ1-2; D is possibly TRBD1 (5 bases). V was pared by 1 base and J by 4 bases, with 16 bases between. Per germline, CDR1 MNHNS and CDR2 SASEGT. The CDR3 runs to 16 residues. CDR3 sequence reads: CASSEEPRQSRYGYTF. CDR3 sequence (DNA): TGTGCCAGCAGTGAAGAACCCCGACAGAGCCGCTATGGCTACACCTTC.

The CDR3 protein is CATSRDQISYEQYF. CDR3 coding DNA: TGTGCCACCAGCAGAGATCAAATCTCCTACGAGCAGTACTTC. The chain links TRBV15 to TRBJ2-7; no clear D. V lost 0 bases and J lost 0, with 6 bases in between. The CDR3 consists of 14 residues. Germline lookup yields CDR1 LNHNV and CDR2 YYDKDF (reference sequence).

The rearrangement uses TRBV29-1 and TRBJ2-7; D not resolved. CDR1 is SQVTM, CDR2 ANQGSEA, per germline. The CDR3 consists of 13 residues. V was trimmed by 3 bases and J by 4 bases, leaving 13 bases between them. CDR3 amino acids: CSVEGRQKYEQYF. CDR3 DNA sequence: TGCAGCGTTGAGGGCAGGCAAAAATACGAGCAGTACTTC.